This TCR beta chain was sequenced for a study of OX40 agonist ivuxolimab in advanced cancers. Some background on the complete study: The costimulatory receptor OX40 (CD134) was targeted by ivuxolimab, a fully human IgG2 agonistic monoclonal antibody. Intravenous ivuxolimab was administered to patients every 2 weeks at six dose levels: 0.01, 0.1, 0.3, 1.5, 3 and 10 mg/kg. Partial responses occurred in three dose-escalation patients, of whom one had hepatocellular carcinoma and two had cutaneous melanoma. A male proportion of around 83% and a mean age of about 60 years, ranging from roughly 20 to 80, were recorded for the dose-escalation cohort. Of the approximately 50 dose-escalation patients, hepatocellular carcinoma was present in approximately 20, melanoma in around 15, renal cell carcinoma in 9 and head and neck cancer in 9. Patients were allowed to have had prior anti-PD-1, anti-PD-L1 or anti-CTLA-4 therapy, and approximately 41% of the dose-escalation patients had previously received checkpoint inhibitors. The paper describes the monotherapy dose-escalation part (N of about 57 patients) of the phase I trial of ivuxolimab. The point of sequencing TCRbeta in the periphery was to test whether ivuxolimab changed TCR sequence diversity and drove clonal T-cell expansion.

To sequence the TCRbeta CDR3 region, genomic DNA was isolated from the sorted cells. The immunoSEQ Assay was used to sequence the TCRbeta CDR3 regions. Not all clones reach the TCRdb copy of this immuneACCESS table, which keeps in-frame sequences only. Checked studies attribute under half of the gap to unresolved V genes and leave the rest unexplained. The sample records about 14,000 clones, approximately 84% of which are singletons. Jointly, the top ten make up under 80% of the sample. Notes on this clone: What antigen it recognizes has not been identified. Per-nucleotide qualities are absent, and no much larger clonotype sits a single base away.

Patients with a history of autoimmune disease or receiving systemic immunosuppression were excluded from the trial. In every dose cohort, peripheral blood was drawn for TCR sequencing at baseline, cycle 4 day 1, and cycle 7 day 1. Samples came from an open-label, multicenter, first-in-human phase I dose-escalation trial of ivuxolimab. Adults with locally advanced or metastatic melanoma, renal cell carcinoma, hepatocellular carcinoma or head and neck squamous cell carcinoma were enrolled in the trial. CD4+ and CD8+ T cells were sorted separately from peripheral blood before TCR sequencing. The germline V gene supplies CDR1 MGHRA and CDR2 YSYEKL. The CDR3, from cysteine to phenylalanine, totals 16 residues. Of all the DNA, just the CDR3 is kept, 48 bases in frame from base 1. The trim is 2 bases for V and 6 bases for J, with a gap of 17 bases between the germline ends. The paper's findings and limits, for the study overall: Low levels of normalized T-cell clonal expansion were also seen in some patients who did not respond. Which antigens the clonally expanded peripheral T cells were specific for was not determined. Partial responders in the 0.1-3.0 mg/kg groups had among the lowest normalized peripheral clonal expansion, especially among CD8+ T cells. After ivuxolimab, expanded clones were on average more numerous among CD8+ T cells than among CD4+ T cells. At doses of 0.1 to 3.0 mg/kg, clonal expansion of both CD4+ and CD8+ T cells in blood was seen between baseline and week 6.

The input for sequencing was CD4+ or CD8+ T cells sorted from blood, taken in a trial of the OX40 agonist ivuxolimab. The chain was built from TRBV4-1 and TRBJ2-1; no D gene is confidently identified. The receptor was isolated from an adult with an advanced solid tumor such as melanoma, head and neck, liver or kidney cancer. The DNA sequence follows: TGCGCCAGCAGCCAAAAGCTTTTTGGGATTGGCAATGAGCAGTTCTTC. Translation gives CASSQKLFGIGNEQFF.